This T cell receptor beta chain emerged from a study of T cell changes during pregnancy in multiple sclerosis. The repertoire was sequenced with immunoSEQ multiplex PCR; TCRdb's copy has only in-frame clones and lacks some. The table records tens of thousands of clones, approximately 92% of them present only once. V dropped 5 bases and J dropped 8; count of bases not matched to a gene: 8. The CDR3 length is 13 residues. Per germline, CDR1 ENHRY and CDR2 SYGVKD. This clonotype was obtained from a female donor in good health, enrolled as a control in a pregnancy study. The chain is built from TRBV10-3 and TRBJ1-2; TRBD1 matches at 7 bases. The specimen was CD4+ T cells from peripheral blood mononuclear cells, collected in the second trimester of pregnancy. The CDR3 loop reads CAISYDRDRGYTF. In nucleotides, the CDR3 is TGTGCCATCAGTTATGACAGGGATCGCGGCTACACCTTC.